This entry lists 24 T cell receptor beta chains sequenced from one sample in a study of tumor and adjacent non-tumor tissue in lung cancer listed by TCRdb under 2018. RNA was isolated from bulk unsorted tissue, and RNA quality was assessed with a NanoDrop ND-1000 and an Agilent 2100. The library was produced with multiplex PCR. The listed sequencing device is Illumina HiSeq 2500. Following protocols modified from ARM-PCR, the researchers constructed TCRbeta libraries through three rounds of nested PCR with primers (Table S4). TCRdb ran its own pipeline on the public reads, namely fastp trimming at Q25 and MiXCR clone calling, and kept in-frame beta chains. Rows are unified per CDR3 protein, each entry keeping the most common DNA and genes. The sample table contains around 86,000 distinct CDR3 sequences; only one count was recorded for 55% to 75% of them. The ten biggest clones cover about 9.2% of the sample.

The sequencing input was lung tumor tissue. The receptors here all came from a woman aged 35 to 49 with non-small cell lung cancer.

A remark on this clonotype: In this CDR3 the conserved last residue, phenylalanine or tryptophan, is missing, so a read error is likely. The chain employs TRBV6-6 and TRBJ1-1, with D perhaps matching TRBD1 (5 bases). Between the trimmed V and J ends, which lost 4 bases and 7 bases, there was a span of 10 bases. This CDR3 spans 12 amino acids. Per the germline V gene, CDR1 is MNHNY and CDR2 is SVGAGI (reference sequence). The CDR3 DNA reads TGTGCCAGCAGTTTCCGGGGGAGTGAAGCTTTCGTT. Translating it yields CASSFRGSEAFV.

To note about this clonotype: One junction end disagrees with the germline gene, perhaps due to a read error. The V and J genes are TRBV4-1 and TRBJ1-4; 7 bases are shared with TRBD1. The CDR3 contains 14 residues. Per the germline V gene, CDR1 is MGHRA and CDR2 is YSYEKL. CDR3: CASSQLLGQGDLLF. CDR3 nucleotides: TGCGCCAGCAGCCAACTCCTAGGGCAGGGGGATTTGCTTTTT.

Details on this clonotype: The CDR3 ends on some other residue instead of the conserved phenylalanine or tryptophan, so this is likely a read error. V usage is TRBV14 and J usage is TRBJ2-5; D gene uncertain. The CDR3 spans 13 residues. V gave up 4 bases and J gave up 1 base, with 7 bases separating them. Looked up from germline, CDR1 is SGHDN and CDR2 is FVKESK. The CDR3 DNA follows: TGTGCCAGCAGCCGAACTATCCAAGAGACCCAGTACTCC. This gives the protein CASSRTIQETQYS.

The chain couples TRBV11-2 to TRBJ2-1, with D possibly being TRBD1 or TRBD2 (5 bases each). Deletions cut 9 bases from V and 0 bases from J, with 21 bases between. Germline lookup yields CDR1 SGHAT and CDR2 FQNNGV. The CDR3 covers 17 residues. The CDR3 loop is CASNPGTSGTSYNEQFF. The CDR3 DNA follows: TGTGCCAGTAACCCGGGGACCAGCGGCACCTCCTACAATGAGCAGTTCTTC.

Worth noting for this clonotype: The junction departs from germline at one end; a sequencing error may be responsible. The chain uses TRBV14 and TRBJ1-1; no firm D call. The germline CDR1 and CDR2 sequences are SGHDN and FVKESK. The CDR3 loop spans 14 amino acids. The CDR3 sequence is CASNQGVGWTEAFF. CDR3 DNA: TGTGCCAGCAACCAAGGAGTAGGGTGGACTGAAGCTTTCTTT.

A note on this clonotype: This likely comes from a read error, as the CDR3 has no conserved phenylalanine or tryptophan at its end. The V gene is TRBV6-2 or TRBV6-3, the J gene TRBJ1-5; 10 nucleotides line up with TRBD1. Germline CDR1 and CDR2: MNHEY and SVGEGT. This CDR3 is 14 amino acids long. In DNA form, the CDR3 reads TGTGCCAGCGAGACAGGGGGCGTCAATAAGCCCCAGCATTTA. This gives the protein CASETGGVNKPQHL.

As for this clonotype: One junction end disagrees with the germline gene, perhaps due to a read error. The V gene is TRBV6-6, the J gene TRBJ1-2; 7 nucleotides agree with TRBD1. CDR1 is MNHNY and CDR2 is SVGAGI in the germline V gene (reference sequence). The CDR3 runs to 16 residues. As DNA, the CDR3 is TGTGCCAGGAGCACGGGACAGAAGAGAGTGAACTATGGCTACACATTC. Its translation: CARSTGQKRVNYGYTF.

Comments on this clonotype: An end of the junction differs from the germline gene, which may be a read error. The V and J genes are TRBV7-9 and TRBJ2-1; 8 positions match TRBD2. The CDR3 runs to 15 residues. Per germline, CDR1 SEHNR and CDR2 FQNEAQ (reference sequence). The CDR3 DNA follows: TGTGCCGGCAGTCGTAGCGGGAACTCCTACAATGAGCAGTTCTTC. This translates into CAGSRSGNSYNEQFF.

The sample holds one count of this clonotype. At one end the junction does not follow the germline gene, possibly because of a read error. The chain is built from TRBV29-1 and TRBJ2-3, with D possibly matching TRBD2 (5 bases). The germline V gene has CDR1 SQVTM and CDR2 ANQGSEA. CDR3 length equals 15 residues. CDR3 amino acids: CSPSLWERGTDTQYF. CDR3 in DNA: TGTAGCCCATCTCTCTGGGAGAGGGGCACAGATACGCAGTATTTT.

In this sample, this clonotype turned up a few times. The chain links TRBV11-1 to TRBJ1-5; D unresolved. The CDR3 runs to 18 residues. The germline V gene encodes CDR1 SGHAT and CDR2 FQDESV (reference sequence). Trimming took 3 bases from V and 4 from J, leaving 22 bases between them. The CDR3 DNA is TGTGCCAGCAGCTTGAACGATGGGAATGGATGGAGTAATCAGCCCCAGCATTTT. The encoded protein is CASSLNDGNGWSNQPQHF.

Comments on this clonotype: This is likely a read error, given that the CDR3 carries no conserved phenylalanine or tryptophan at its end. V gene TRBV6-6 combines with J gene TRBJ2-7, with 11 nucleotides matching TRBD1. The CDR3 has 13 residues. The germline V gene encodes CDR1 MNHNY and CDR2 SVGAGI (reference sequence). With 5 bases clipped from V and 5 bases from J, the junction kept 2 bases outside the gene matches. The CDR3 DNA follows: TGTGCCAGCAGTAGGACAGGGGGCGACGAGCAGTACTGC. It encodes CASSRTGGDEQYC.

This clonotype was counted many times. The chain combines TRBV20-1 with TRBJ2-7, with 9 bases aligning to TRBD2. This CDR3 region has 14 residues. After removal of 4 bases from V and 2 bases from J, the junction contained 6 bases not matched to a gene. Germline V CDR1 and CDR2: DFQATT, SNEGSKA (reference sequence). The CDR3 region is CSAKGGGETYEQYF. The CDR3 DNA follows: TGCAGTGCTAAAGGCGGGGGGGAGACCTACGAGCAGTACTTC.

This clonotype was seen only a few times. This chain connects TRBV7-3 to TRBJ2-1; 8 nucleotides match TRBD2. CDR1 SGHTA and CDR2 FQGTGA come from the germline V gene. The CDR3 sequence is 14 residues long. The junction had 2 bases not matched to a gene; V was cut back by 0 bases and J by 7 bases. The CDR3 nucleotides are TGTGCCAGCAGCTTAACGTTAGCGGGGAATGAGCAGTTCTTC. This gives the protein CASSLTLAGNEQFF.

Worth noting for this clonotype: The final CDR3 position lacks the conserved phenylalanine or tryptophan, pointing to a likely read error. This rearrangement joins TRBV6-2 or TRBV6-3 to TRBJ2-5, with D possibly called TRBD1 or TRBD2 (6 bases each). The CDR3 contains 17 residues. CDR1 MNHEY and CDR2 SVGEGT come from the germline V gene. CDR3 DNA: TGTGCCAGTAGTTACTCGATCGTGGGGGGCTGGCAAGAGACCCAGTACATC. As protein: CASSYSIVGGWQETQYI.

In the case of this clonotype: One end of the junction is discordant with germline, which a read error may explain. The V and J genes are TRBV6-5 and TRBJ1-5; D unclear. The CDR3 has 13 residues. In germline, CDR1 is MNHEY, CDR2 SVGAGI. DNA for the CDR3: TGTGCCAGCAGTGATAGCCCGGGTCAGCTCCAGCACTTT. Residues: CASSDSPGQLQHF.

As regards this clonotype: The junction shows a germline mismatch at one end, possibly a read error. The rearrangement joins TRBV5-4 to TRBJ1-2; D not resolved. Germline loops: CDR1 SGHNT, CDR2 YYREEE (reference sequence). The CDR3 extends over 12 amino acids. In nucleotides, the CDR3 is TGTGCCAACAGCTTCGTCGGATATGGCTACATCTTC. This translates into CANSFVGYGYIF.

Notes on this clonotype: One end of the junction does not line up with germline, which may come from a read error. CDR3 residues: CASSCSDLSGANVLTF. The DNA for the CDR3 is TGTGCAAGCAGCTGCTCAGACCTCTCTGGGGCCAATGTCCTGACTTTC. The chain employs TRBV11-2 and TRBJ2-6, with D perhaps matching TRBD1 (5 bases). Germline V gene lookup returns CDR1 SGHAT and CDR2 FQNNGV. CDR3 length equals 16 residues.

Comments on this clonotype: One junction end disagrees with the germline gene, perhaps due to a read error. This chain uses TRBV11-3 with TRBJ1-4; tentative D call: TRBD1 (5 bases). There are 14 residues in the CDR3. Looked up from germline, CDR1 is SGHNT and CDR2 is YENEEA. CDR3 protein: CASRAEAGLEKLFF. The CDR3 DNA follows: TGCGCCAGCAGAGCCGAGGCAGGGCTTGAAAAACTGTTTTTT.

This sequence joins TRBV29-1 and TRBJ2-1; no clear D gene. V was cut by 5 bases and J by 0 bases, with 11 bases left in between. Germline CDR1 reads SQVTM; CDR2 reads ANQGSEA. The CDR3 is 14 amino acids. The CDR3 bases are TGCAGCGTTTACATGGCGTGCTCCTACAATGAGCAGTTCTTC. Amino acids: CSVYMACSYNEQFF.

V is TRBV18 and J is TRBJ1-3; D ambiguous. The CDR3 runs 16 residues. Germline V lookup: CDR1 KGHSH, CDR2 LQKENI. V lost 5 bases and J 2 bases, leaving 16 bases between the germline ends. The CDR3 DNA follows: TGTGCCAGCTCAACCATAGGAGAGGTGACTGGAAACACCATATATTTT. This gives the protein CASSTIGEVTGNTIYF.

With respect to this clonotype: Relative to the germline gene, one junction end is altered; a read error may explain this. The V call is TRBV6-5, the J call TRBJ2-1; TRBD2 might be the D (5 bases). This CDR3 has 16 residues. CDR1 and CDR2 from the germline V gene are MNHEY and SVGAGI. The CDR3 sequence: CASSYSMAGSYYEQFF. The CDR3 nucleotides read TGTGCCAGCAGTTACTCGATGGCGGGCAGCTACTATGAGCAATTCTTC.

This clonotype was observed a handful of times. At one end, the junction sequence differs from germline, possibly due to a read error. CDR3 DNA sequence: TGCGCCAGTAGCCGTACCCCGCGACTAGCGGGGGGGAATGTGTACAATGAGCAGTTCTTC. Amino acid sequence: CASSRTPRLAGGNVYNEQFF. The genes are TRBV4-1 and TRBJ2-1; 14 bases are a match to TRBD2. Looked up from germline, CDR1 is MGHRA and CDR2 is YSYEKL. This CDR3 is built from 20 residues.

To note about this clonotype: The junction shows a germline mismatch at one end, possibly a read error. The gene calls are TRBV5-4 and TRBJ1-5, with D maybe TRBD1 (6 bases). CDR1 SGHNT and CDR2 YYREEE come from the germline V gene (reference sequence). CDR3 length equals 12 residues. The CDR3 region has the DNA TGTGCATGGTGGGGGGCAGGTCAGACCCAGCATTTT. Residues: CAWWGAGQTQHF.

Regarding this clonotype: One end of the junction varies from germline; a read error may be responsible. This sequence joins TRBV11-3 and TRBJ2-3, with D perhaps assigned TRBD1 or TRBD2 (5 bases each). The V gene's germline CDR1 is SGHNT and CDR2 YENEEA. This CDR3 is 12 amino acids long. CDR3 sequence: CASNPTLGEQYF. The CDR3 region has the DNA TGCGCCAGCAACCCTACACTGGGGGAGCAGTATTTT. The complete variable domain, with remaining parts taken from reference TRBV11-3 and TRBJ2-3, reads EAGVVQSPRYKIIEKKQPVAFWCNPISGHNTLYWYLQNLGQGPELLIRYENEEAVDDSQLPKDRFSAERLKGVDSTLKIQPAELGDSAVYLCASNPTLGEQYFGPGTRLTVL.